What follows are 29 T cell receptor beta chains derived from one specimen sequenced in a study of regulatory T cells in long-lasting Graves disease. To make TCR beta libraries, researchers used iRepertoire HTBI primers and Arm-PCR of CDR3 regions. TCRdb analysed the multiplex PCR reads with MiXCR anew, one entry per CDR3 protein. The table records about 420,000 distinct CDR3 sequences, about 25% of them present only once. Specified time point: persistent/refractory GD, antithyroid drugs over 5 years with positive TRAb. RNA from PBMCs was the source of the TCR library. The source was peripheral blood mononuclear cells (PBMCs), collected when the disease was refractory, from a patient treated with antithyroid drugs. These receptors were obtained from a female donor with Graves disease.

The chain joins TRBV7-3 to TRBJ2-1, with a possible D match to TRBD1 (6 bases). The CDR3 runs to 18 residues. Deletions cut 4 bases from V and 0 bases from J, with 19 bases between. The V gene's germline CDR1 is SGHTA and CDR2 FQGTGA. This CDR3 is CASSSTVGGRGSYNEQFF. The CDR3 DNA follows: TGTGCCAGCAGCTCCACAGTAGGGGGACGGGGCTCCTACAATGAGCAGTTCTTC.

In its sample, this clonotype was seen many times. This sequence joins TRBV12-3 or TRBV12-4 and TRBJ2-5; D gene uncertain. V was trimmed by 3 bases and J by 7 bases, leaving 6 bases between them. The CDR3 has 11 residues. The CDR3 sequence: CASSLAGTQYF. The DNA for the CDR3 is TGTGCCAGCAGTTTGGCTGGGACCCAGTACTTC.

This chain connects TRBV7-8 to TRBJ1-3, with D possibly being TRBD1 (5 bases). V was shortened by 3 bases and J by 0 bases, with 12 bases between the two germline ends. Germline values: CDR1 SGHVS, CDR2 FQNEAQ. The CDR3 has 16 residues. The CDR3 here is CASSFGDGASGNTIYF. CDR3 bases: TGTGCCAGCAGCTTTGGGGACGGTGCCTCTGGAAACACCATATATTTT.

There are a few counts of this clonotype. One end of the junction does not line up with germline, which may come from a read error. V usage is TRBV14 and J usage is TRBJ2-7; no definite D call. Germline values: CDR1 SGHDN, CDR2 FVKESK. CDR3 length: 11 residues. CDR3 sequence: CANSETYEQYF. The CDR3 DNA reads as TGTGCCAACAGCGAAACCTACGAGCAGTACTTC.

This clonotype was seen many times. V usage is TRBV12-3 or TRBV12-4 and J usage is TRBJ1-4; possibly TRBD1 for D (6 bases). CDR3 size: 16 residues. The V end was cut by 6 bases, the J end by 4 bases, with 18 bases between. The CDR3 loop reads CASSPSQGPNNEKLFF. The DNA of the CDR3 is TGTGCCAGCAGCCCGTCGCAGGGGCCCAATAATGAAAAACTGTTTTTT.

The rearrangement uses TRBV20-1 and TRBJ2-5; D perhaps matches TRBD1 (6 bases). Deletions cut 3 bases from V and 0 bases from J, with 11 bases between. CDR1 DFQATT and CDR2 SNEGSKA come from the germline V gene (reference sequence). The CDR3 loop spans 14 amino acids. CDR3 sequence (DNA): TGCAGTGCTAGTGGGAACAGGGACCAAGAGACCCAGTACTTC. Protein: CSASGNRDQETQYF.

This clonotype was seen repeatedly, ten times or more. The gene calls are TRBV7-9 and TRBJ2-5, with TRBD2 as a possible D gene (5 bases). The CDR3 covers 13 residues. Germline V gives CDR1 SEHNR, CDR2 FQNEAQ (reference sequence). V was shortened by 4 bases and J by 5 bases, with 11 bases between the two germline ends. The CDR3 loop reads CASSSGVAETQYF. In DNA form, the CDR3 reads TGTGCCAGCAGCTCCGGGGTGGCGGAGACCCAGTACTTC.

The V call is TRBV28, the J call TRBJ2-1, with 9 bases fitting TRBD2. With 1 base clipped from V and 10 bases from J, the junction kept 14 bases outside the gene matches. This CDR3 is built from 17 residues. Germline V gene lookup returns CDR1 MDHEN and CDR2 SYDVKM. The CDR3 is CASSLFHGGGRAGEQFF. As DNA, the CDR3 is TGTGCCAGCAGTTTATTCCACGGGGGCGGGAGGGCCGGAGAGCAGTTCTTC. The whole variable domain, remainder taken from reference TRBV28 and TRBJ2-1, is DVKVTQSSRYLVKRTGEKVFLECVQDMDHENMFWYRQDPGLGLRLIYFSYDVKMKEKGDIPEGYSVSREKKERFSLILESASTNQTSMYLCASSLFHGGGRAGEQFFGPGTRLTVL.

This clonotype was recorded at least ten times. The chain uses TRBV29-1 and TRBJ1-4, with D tentatively TRBD1 (5 bases). V lost 4 bases and J 2 bases, leaving 14 bases between the germline ends. The CDR3 covers 15 residues. Germline lookup yields CDR1 SQVTM and CDR2 ANQGSEA. CDR3 coding DNA: TGCAGCGTTGGGGACGGTTGGCTGACTAATGAAAAACTGTTTTTT. It translates to CSVGDGWLTNEKLFF. The full variable domain, its missing parts supplied by reference TRBV29-1 and TRBJ1-4, is SAVISQKPSRDICQRGTSLTIQCQVDSQVTMMFWYRQQPGQSLTLIATANQGSEATYESGFVIDKFPISRPNLTFSTLTVSNMSPEDSSIYLCSVGDGWLTNEKLFFGSGTQLSVL.

The V and J genes are TRBV10-3 and TRBJ1-3; 11 nucleotides align to TRBD1. Unmatched junction bases numbered 3, after V lost 7 bases and J lost 1 base. The CDR3 sequence is 15 residues long. Germline V gene sequence: CDR1 ENHRY, CDR2 SYGVKD. For the CDR3, the DNA is TGTGCCATCACTGGACAGGGGGCGTCTGGAAACACCATATATTTT. Translation gives CAITGQGASGNTIYF.

This clonotype was recorded many times. This chain joins TRBV2 and TRBJ2-2; maybe TRBD2 (6 bases). Germline V gene data show CDR1 as SNHLY and CDR2 as FYNNEI. Trimming took 3 bases from V and 4 from J, leaving 15 bases between them. This CDR3 is 16 amino acids long. For the CDR3, the DNA is TGTGCCAGCAGTGAGCGGGTAGGAGCGGGCACCGGGGAGCTGTTTTTT. Translated, it gives CASSERVGAGTGELFF.

About this clonotype itself: Its ends do not fully match the called genes, so a read error is possible. V gene TRBV28 combines with J gene TRBJ2-2; D is possibly TRBD2 (5 bases). Looked up from germline, CDR1 is MDHEN and CDR2 is SYDVKM. This CDR3 has 16 amino acids. CDR3 in DNA: TGTGCCAGCAGTTTTAACGGGGATACGTACTACGGGGAGCTGTCTTTT. Protein: CASSFNGDTYYGELSF. The full variable domain, completed using reference TRBV28 and TRBJ2-2, is DVKVTQSSRYLVKRTGEKVFLECVQDMDHENMFWYRQDPGLGLRLIYFSYDVKMKEKGDIPEGYSVSREKKERFSLILESASTNQTSMYLCASSFNGDTYYGELSFGEGSRLTVL.

This chain joins TRBV25-1 and TRBJ1-2; D remains ambiguous. The V end was cut by 1 base, the J end by 8 bases, with 14 bases between. This CDR3 has 14 amino acids. Looked up from germline, CDR1 is MGHDK and CDR2 is SYGVNS. CDR3 DNA: TGTGCCAGCAGTGAATCTTTATGGCAAGGCGGCTACACCTTC. Its protein product is CASSESLWQGGYTF.

The chain has TRBV2 and TRBJ2-7; 12 positions match TRBD1. Germline loops: CDR1 SNHLY, CDR2 FYNNEI. This CDR3 is built from 16 residues. V lost 6 bases and J lost 7; bases outside the gene matches: 13. DNA of the CDR3: TGTGCCAGCAGCTTAGACCTAGGGACAGGGGGCGAAGAGCAGTACTTC. Encoded protein: CASSLDLGTGGEEQYF.

The chain has TRBV7-2 and TRBJ1-1; D ambiguous. V dropped 3 bases and J dropped 7 bases, with 9 bases sitting between them. The CDR3 has 12 amino acids. Germline CDR1 SGHTA, CDR2 FQGNSA. The CDR3 spells CASSFTAGEAFF. CDR3 DNA sequence: TGTGCCAGCAGCTTCACCGCTGGTGAAGCTTTCTTT.

This clonotype was counted ten times or more. The chain couples TRBV12-3 or TRBV12-4 to TRBJ2-7; 7 nucleotides agree with TRBD2. With V trimmed by 3 bases and J by 0 bases, 2 bases remained unmatched. The CDR3 extends over 14 amino acids. CDR3 protein: CASSFGGNSYEQYF. CDR3 DNA sequence: TGTGCCAGCAGTTTCGGGGGGAACTCCTACGAGCAGTACTTC.

A note on this clonotype: Since a much larger clone is just one base distant, this may be a read error. The CDR3 coding sequence is TGCAGCGTTGAAGCATCGACAGGGGCCTACGAGCAGTACTTC. It specifies CSVEASTGAYEQYF. The V call is TRBV29-1, the J call TRBJ2-7; 8 nucleotides agree with TRBD1. CDR1 and CDR2 (germline): SQVTM, ANQGSEA. The CDR3 runs 14 residues. With 1 base clipped from V and 2 bases from J, the junction kept 4 bases outside the gene matches.

This chain connects TRBV20-1 to TRBJ1-1; no clear D. The CDR3 is 11 residues long. The V and J ends lost 6 bases and 6 bases respectively, with 11 bases between them. The V gene's germline CDR1 is DFQATT and CDR2 SNEGSKA (reference sequence). The CDR3: CSAEGQSEAFF. In DNA form, the CDR3 reads TGCAGTGCCGAGGGCCAGTCTGAAGCTTTCTTT.

The chain uses TRBV5-1 and TRBJ2-7; D possibly uses TRBD1 or TRBD2 (5 bases each). CDR3 length: 18 amino acids. The germline V gene encodes CDR1 SGHRS and CDR2 YFSETQ. V was clipped by 1 base and J by 2 bases, with 22 bases between them. CDR3 residues: CASSLRGRDVRNPYEQYF. In DNA form, the CDR3 reads TGCGCCAGCAGCTTGAGGGGCAGGGACGTCAGGAACCCCTACGAGCAGTACTTC.

This clonotype was seen a few times. V is TRBV18 and J is TRBJ2-5; 8 nucleotides align to TRBD1. V shed 4 bases, J shed 7 bases, and the junction held 8 bases outside the gene matches. The length of the CDR3 is 14 residues. Germline loops: CDR1 KGHSH, CDR2 LQKENI. The CDR3 DNA reads as TGTGCCAGCTCACGACAGGGGAGACTAGGGACCCAGTACTTC. Translation: CASSRQGRLGTQYF.

This clonotype came up many times. The rearrangement uses TRBV7-2 and TRBJ2-5; 8 nucleotides agree with TRBD1. Trimming removed 5 bases from V and 5 bases from J; junction bases left unmatched: 13. The CDR3 has 16 residues. Germline CDR1 reads SGHTA; CDR2 reads FQGNSA. CDR3 nucleotides: TGTGCCAGCAGCCAAATTGGACAGGGCGGGACGGAGACCCAGTACTTC. This sequence encodes CASSQIGQGGTETQYF. Drawing the rest from reference TRBV7-2 and TRBJ2-5, the complete variable domain is GAGVSQSPSNKVTEKGKDVELRCDPISGHTALYWYRQSLGQGLEFLIYFQGNSAPDKSGLPSDRFSAERTGGSVSTLTIQRTQQEDSAVYLCASSQIGQGGTETQYFGPGTRLLVL.

Only one count was recorded for this clonotype. The chain has TRBV9 and TRBJ1-5; 8 bases map to TRBD1. J lost 0 bases, V lost 5 bases, and 4 bases had no gene match. CDR1 and CDR2 (germline): SGDLS, YYNGEE. The length of the CDR3 is 15 residues. CDR3 in amino acids: CASSEQGVSNQPQHF. The CDR3 DNA reads TGTGCCAGCAGTGAACAGGGGGTTAGCAATCAGCCCCAGCATTTT.

This clonotype occurred many times. V and J are TRBV6-1 and TRBJ2-5, with D possibly being TRBD1 or TRBD2 (5 bases each). This CDR3 region has 14 residues. Germline loops: CDR1 MNHNS, CDR2 SASEGT. Trimming took off 6 bases at V and 7 bases at J, with 18 bases between the two ends. The CDR3 sequence: CASRTGQISGTQYF. The DNA of the CDR3 is TGTGCCAGCAGGACGGGGCAGATCTCGGGGACCCAGTACTTC.

The CDR3: CASSVPKTSYLDAGELFF. For the CDR3, the DNA is TGTGCCAGCAGCGTTCCTAAGACTAGCTACTTGGACGCCGGGGAGCTGTTTTTT. The rearrangement uses TRBV9 and TRBJ2-2; 7 nucleotides align to TRBD2. The CDR3 consists of 18 residues. Per germline, CDR1 SGDLS and CDR2 YYNGEE. J gave up 6 bases and V 2 bases, and 16 bases lay outside the gene matches.

This clonotype has ten or more counts. The V call is TRBV6-1, the J call TRBJ1-2; TRBD1 agrees at 10 bases. Germline V gene sequence: CDR1 MNHNS, CDR2 SASEGT. The CDR3 has 16 residues. Trimming at V came to 7 bases and at J to 3 bases, leaving 11 bases not matched to a gene. DNA for the CDR3: TGTGCCAGCAACGAACCGGGACAGGGGAAAGACTATGGCTACACCTTC. Amino acid sequence: CASNEPGQGKDYGYTF.

The sample holds a few counts of this clonotype. The chain recombines TRBV15 with TRBJ2-5; D gene uncertain. The V end lost 3 bases, the J end lost 2 bases, and 13 bases lay between the germline ends. This CDR3 comprises 15 residues. Germline-derived CDR1 and CDR2 are LNHNV and YYDKDF (reference sequence). CDR3 sequence (DNA): TGTGCCACCAGCAGTGTCTATGGCGGACAAGAGACCCAGTACTTC. As protein: CATSSVYGGQETQYF.

V usage is TRBV30 and J usage is TRBJ1-4, with D maybe TRBD1 (5 bases). This CDR3 is 12 amino acids long. The V and J ends lost 2 bases and 8 bases respectively, with 9 bases between them. Germline loops: CDR1 GTSNPN, CDR2 SVGIG (reference sequence). Here the CDR3 DNA reads TGTGCCTGGAGTCCGGGGACCGAAAAACTGTTTTTT. Residues: CAWSPGTEKLFF.

This clonotype turned up a few times. This chain joins TRBV6-1 and TRBJ1-2, with 8 bases fitting TRBD1. The germline V gene has CDR1 MNHNS and CDR2 SASEGT. The CDR3 is made up of 15 amino acids. Losses at the gene ends were 4 bases for V and 2 bases for J; bases not matched to a gene: 6. In nucleotides, the CDR3 is TGTGCCAGCAGTGTACAGGGGGAACCCAACTATGGCTACACCTTC. It encodes CASSVQGEPNYGYTF.

This clonotype was recorded a few times. The chain has TRBV7-2 and TRBJ2-7, with TRBD1 identical over 10 bases. V shed 1 base and J 2 bases; nucleotides not matched to a gene: 5. CDR3 size: 16 residues. CDR1 and CDR2 (germline): SGHTA, FQGNSA. CDR3 sequence (DNA): TGTGCCAGCAGCTTAGTATGGACAGGGGGTACCTACGAGCAGTACTTC. It encodes CASSLVWTGGTYEQYF.